These 24 T cell receptor beta chains were sequenced from one sample in a study of a mutant IDH1 vaccine in newly diagnosed glioma. Documented time point: week 35, safety follow-up. Alongside topical imiquimod, each dose of vaccine comprised 300 ug of mutant IDH1 20-mer peptide. No antigen has been assigned to these receptors. Here immunoSEQ multiplex PCR was the method, and the copy in TCRdb shows in-frame clones only, minus some. The sample records 70,000 or so clones, around nine tenths being singletons. The sample here was PBMCs, taken from a glioma patient whose treatment included an IDH1 peptide vaccine. Receptors originate from a man younger than 40 with glioma.

The chain links TRBV6-1 to TRBJ2-2, with D perhaps matching TRBD1 (5 bases). The CDR3 has 14 amino acids. CDR1 and CDR2 from the germline V gene are MNHNS and SASEGT. Trimming removed 6 bases at V and 1 base at J, with 9 bases between. The chain's CDR3 is CASRRGQNTGELFF. As DNA, the CDR3 is TGTGCCAGCAGACGAGGACAGAACACCGGGGAGCTGTTTTTT.

This clone was seen more than once but under ten times. V gene TRBV7-6 combines with J gene TRBJ2-7; either TRBD1 or TRBD2 may supply D (5 bases each). V gave up 5 bases and J gave up 3 bases, with 11 bases separating them. CDR3 length equals 13 residues. Germline V gene data show CDR1 as SGHVS and CDR2 as FNYEAQ. The CDR3 region is CASSPGPNYEQYF. As DNA, the CDR3 is TGTGCCAGCAGCCCGGGACCGAACTACGAGCAGTACTTC.

This chain uses TRBV15 with TRBJ1-3; D is possibly TRBD1 (6 bases). The germline gives CDR1 LNHNV, CDR2 YYDKDF (reference sequence). Trimming shortened V by 3 bases and J by 4 bases, and 19 bases separated the two germline ends. The length of the CDR3 is 17 residues. CDR3 DNA: TGTGCCACCAGCAGTGGGGGGGGCGCGACTATCGGAAACACCATATATTTT. Encoded protein: CATSSGGGATIGNTIYF. Full variable domain (outside the CDR3, taken from reference TRBV15 and TRBJ1-3): DAMVIQNPRYQVTQFGKPVTLSCSQTLNHNVMYWYQQKSSQAPKLLFHYYDKDFNNEADTPDNFQSRRPNTSFCFLDIRSPGLGDTAMYLCATSSGGGATIGNTIYFGEGSWLTVV.

V usage is TRBV30 and J usage is TRBJ1-1; D is ambiguous. CDR1 GTSNPN and CDR2 SVGIG come from the germline V gene (reference sequence). V lost 0 bases to trimming and J lost 6 bases, with 11 bases between them. The length of the CDR3 is 13 residues. The CDR3 region has the DNA TGTGCCTGGAGTGTCGTGGGAAAGGCTGAAGCTTTCTTT. It yields the protein CAWSVVGKAEAFF.

V is TRBV27 and J is TRBJ2-5, with 9 bases identical to TRBD1. CDR3 length: 15 amino acids. Germline CDR1 reads MNHEY; CDR2 reads SMNVEV (reference sequence). The V segment lost 5 bases and the J segment 5 bases; nucleotides outside the gene matches: 9. The CDR3 coding sequence is TGTGCCAGCAGTGCGCTACCGGGACAGGGTGAGACCCAGTACTTC. This gives the protein CASSALPGQGETQYF.

This chain links TRBV6-1 with TRBJ2-5; 14 bases are a match to TRBD2. The germline gives CDR1 MNHNS, CDR2 SASEGT. Trimming cost V 6 bases and J 4 bases; bases outside gene matches: 4. The length of the CDR3 is 15 residues. The CDR3 bases are TGTGCCAGCAGGACTAGCGGGGGGGCAGGAGAGACCCAGTACTTC. It translates to CASRTSGGAGETQYF.

The V call is TRBV7-2, the J call TRBJ1-1, with no clear D. Germline-derived CDR1 and CDR2 are SGHTA and FQGNSA. This CDR3 contains 14 residues. V was trimmed by 0 bases and J by 2 bases, leaving 7 bases between them. In nucleotides, the CDR3 is TGTGCCAGCAGCTTAGCGACGGGCAACACTGAAGCTTTCTTT. Protein: CASSLATGNTEAFF.

This chain connects TRBV5-1 to TRBJ2-7, with 11 bases fitting TRBD1. CDR1 is SGHRS, CDR2 YFSETQ, per germline. The CDR3 sequence is 13 residues long. V shed 4 bases and J 5 bases; nucleotides not matched to a gene: 2. The CDR3 nucleotides are TGCGCCAGCAGCGGACAGGGGGCAAACGAGCAGTACTTC. Translation gives CASSGQGANEQYF.

CDR3 sequence reads: CASSYVSGRNTEAFF. The DNA for the CDR3 is TGTGCCAGCAGTTATGTTTCCGGACGGAACACTGAAGCTTTCTTT. The rearrangement joins TRBV6-5 to TRBJ1-1; D is ambiguous. The germline V gene has CDR1 MNHEY and CDR2 SVGAGI. The CDR3 is 15 residues long. V lost 3 bases to trimming and J lost 1 base, with 12 bases between them.

In this sample, this clone turned up a few times. V is TRBV5-4 and J is TRBJ1-1; D unresolved. In germline, CDR1 is SGHNT, CDR2 YYREEE (reference sequence). V was pared by 2 bases and J by 5 bases, with 13 bases between. The CDR3 runs 14 residues. The CDR3 protein is CASSFFREGTEAFF. Here the CDR3 DNA reads TGTGCCAGCAGCTTTTTCCGGGAGGGTACTGAAGCTTTCTTT.

This chain links TRBV5-4 with TRBJ2-3; TRBD2 is a possible D gene (6 bases). Trimming stripped 4 bases from V and 3 bases from J, with 15 bases between. The CDR3 loop spans 15 amino acids. Germline loops: CDR1 SGHNT, CDR2 YYREEE (reference sequence). CDR3 loop: CASSLPSGLTDTQYF. For the CDR3, the DNA is TGTGCCAGCAGCCTCCCGAGCGGGTTGACAGATACGCAGTATTTT. Combining the CDR3 with reference TRBV5-4 and TRBJ2-3 gives the whole variable domain ETGVTQSPTHLIKTRGQQVTLRCSSQSGHNTVSWYQQALGQGPQFIFQYYREEENGRGNFPPRFSGLQFPNYSSELNVNALELDDSALYLCASSLPSGLTDTQYFGPGTRLTVL.

The rearrangement joins TRBV19 to TRBJ1-5, with TRBD1 identical over 7 bases. Germline lookup yields CDR1 LNHDA and CDR2 SQIVND (reference sequence). Germline trimming cut 5 bases from V and 7 bases from J; bases unmatched to any gene: 8. CDR3 length: 14 amino acids. Here the CDR3 DNA reads TGTGCCAGTAGTCCAGACAGGGACGGCCAGCCCCAGCATTTT. Protein sequence: CASSPDRDGQPQHF.

With regard to this clone: A junction boundary mismatches the germline segment, possibly from a read error. This specimen includes other DNA sequences encoding the same CDR3. The chain is built from TRBV6-1 and TRBJ2-7, with D unclear. The germline V gene encodes CDR1 MNHNS and CDR2 SASEGT. The CDR3 consists of 17 residues. CDR3: CASSEFLSGSSSYEQYF. The DNA for the CDR3 is TGTGCCAGCAGTGAATTTCTTTCTGGATCGTCCTCCTATGAGCAGTACTTC.

The rearrangement joins TRBV10-3 to TRBJ1-1; 8 bases line up with TRBD1. The J segment lost 4 bases and the V segment lost 4 bases, leaving 5 bases of the junction unmatched. The length of the CDR3 is 14 residues. Germline assignment: CDR1 ENHRY and CDR2 SYGVKD. The CDR3 loop is CAISGAGGSTEAFF. For the CDR3, the DNA is TGTGCCATCAGTGGGGCAGGGGGCTCCACTGAAGCTTTCTTT.

V gene TRBV4-2 combines with J gene TRBJ1-6, with TRBD1 as a possible D gene (6 bases). Trimming cost V 0 bases and J 5 bases, with 8 bases left between them. This CDR3 comprises 15 residues. Germline lookup yields CDR1 LGHNA and CDR2 YNFKEQ. Here the CDR3 DNA reads TGTGCCAGCAGCCAAGATCGGGGGCATAATTCACCCCTCCACTTT. It specifies CASSQDRGHNSPLHF.

This sequence joins TRBV2 and TRBJ2-1; 9 nucleotides line up with TRBD1. The germline CDR1 and CDR2 sequences are SNHLY and FYNNEI. The CDR3 is 16 residues long. The trim removed 5 bases at V and 4 bases at J, leaving 9 bases unmatched. This CDR3 reads CASSPGTGKLYNEQFF. CDR3 bases: TGTGCCAGCAGTCCCGGGACAGGGAAACTATACAATGAGCAGTTCTTC. The whole variable domain, remainder taken from reference TRBV2 and TRBJ2-1, is EPEVTQTPSHQVTQMGQEVILRCVPISNHLYFYWYRQILGQKVEFLVSFYNNEISEKSEIFDDQFSVERPDGSNFTLKIRSTKLEDSAMYFCASSPGTGKLYNEQFFGPGTRLTVL.

V usage is TRBV28 and J usage is TRBJ1-2; D not resolved. V shed 4 bases and J shed 8 bases, with 20 bases lying between them. Per germline, CDR1 MDHEN and CDR2 SYDVKM. This CDR3 contains 15 residues. The CDR3 DNA follows: TGTGCCAGCAGTTACGGAACCCTCCGGTCAGTAGGCTACACCTTC. This gives the protein CASSYGTLRSVGYTF.

As DNA, the CDR3 is TGTGCCAGCAGTTTTAACAGGGGGCCAAAGGAGACCCAGTACTTC. Its protein is CASSFNRGPKETQYF. This rearrangement joins TRBV6-1 to TRBJ2-5; 9 nucleotides line up with TRBD1. Germline trimming cut 5 bases from V and 5 bases from J; bases unmatched to any gene: 9. This CDR3 has 15 amino acids. The V gene's germline CDR1 is MNHNS and CDR2 SASEGT.

Regarding this clone: The same CDR3 is also encoded by other DNA sequences in this sample. CDR3 residues: CASSYSGDTQYF. CDR3 sequence (DNA): TGTGCCAGCAGTTACTCAGGAGATACGCAGTATTTT. The genes are TRBV6-5 and TRBJ2-3; D is uncertain. V lost 0 bases, J lost 5 bases, and 3 bases lay in between. Per germline, CDR1 MNHEY and CDR2 SVGAGI. This CDR3 has 12 amino acids.

The rearrangement joins TRBV29-1 to TRBJ2-7; TRBD2 aligns across 7 bases. The CDR3 is 13 residues long. Germline V lookup: CDR1 SQVTM, CDR2 ANQGSEA. The V segment lost 5 bases and the J segment 0 bases; nucleotides outside the gene matches: 4. The CDR3 sequence is CSVSGGSSYEQYF. The CDR3, as DNA: TGCAGCGTTTCCGGCGGGAGCTCCTACGAGCAGTACTTC.

CDR3 DNA sequence: TGTGCCAGCAGCTTACATTCGACGGATGAGACCCAGTACTTC. This translates into CASSLHSTDETQYF. The chain links TRBV7-9 to TRBJ2-5, with D uncertain. This CDR3 is 14 amino acids long. CDR1 is SEHNR and CDR2 is FQNEAQ in the germline V gene (reference sequence). Deletions cut 2 bases from V and 5 bases from J, with 12 bases between.

Here the CDR3 reads CASSLKRSYEQYF. The CDR3 nucleotides are TGTGCCAGCAGTTTAAAGCGGTCCTACGAGCAGTACTTC. This chain uses TRBV27 with TRBJ2-7; a weak D match, TRBD2 (5 bases). V was cut by 2 bases and J by 1 base, with 6 bases left in between. The CDR3 is 13 residues long. Per germline, CDR1 MNHEY and CDR2 SMNVEV (reference sequence).

The chain recombines TRBV7-9 with TRBJ1-1; perhaps TRBD1 as D (5 bases). Germline V CDR1 and CDR2: SEHNR, FQNEAQ (reference sequence). The CDR3 is made up of 12 amino acids. Trimming removed 5 bases from V and 6 bases from J, with 10 bases in between. The CDR3 DNA reads TGTGCCAGCAGCCCAGGGAGGGCTGAAGCTTTCTTT. Its protein product is CASSPGRAEAFF.

The V call is TRBV7-2, the J call TRBJ1-5; TRBD1 might be the D (6 bases). Trimming stripped 5 bases from V and 2 bases from J, with 10 bases between. The germline V gene has CDR1 SGHTA and CDR2 FQGNSA. The length of the CDR3 is 14 residues. For the CDR3, the DNA is TGTGCCAGCAGCAACCGACAGGGCAATCAGCCCCAGCATTTT. It codes for CASSNRQGNQPQHF.